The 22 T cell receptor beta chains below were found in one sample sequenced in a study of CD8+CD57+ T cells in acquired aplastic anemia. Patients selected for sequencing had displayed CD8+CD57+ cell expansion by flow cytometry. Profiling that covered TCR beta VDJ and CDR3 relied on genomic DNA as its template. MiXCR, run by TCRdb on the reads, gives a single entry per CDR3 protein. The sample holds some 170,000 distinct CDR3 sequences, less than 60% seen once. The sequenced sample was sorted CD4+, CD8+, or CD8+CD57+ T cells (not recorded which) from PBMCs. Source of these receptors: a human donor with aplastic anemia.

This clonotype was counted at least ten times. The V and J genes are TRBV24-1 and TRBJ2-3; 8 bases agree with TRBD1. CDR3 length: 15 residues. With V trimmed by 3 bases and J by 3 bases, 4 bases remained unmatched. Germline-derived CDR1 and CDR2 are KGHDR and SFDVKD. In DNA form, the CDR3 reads TGTGCCACCAGTGATCGGACAGGGTTAACAGATACGCAGTATTTT. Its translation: CATSDRTGLTDTQYF.

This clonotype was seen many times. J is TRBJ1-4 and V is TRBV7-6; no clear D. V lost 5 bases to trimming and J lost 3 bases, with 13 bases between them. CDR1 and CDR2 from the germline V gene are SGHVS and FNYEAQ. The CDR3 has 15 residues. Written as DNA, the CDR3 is TGTGCCAGCAGCACCTCGATCGGGGCTAATGAAAAACTGTTTTTT. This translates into CASSTSIGANEKLFF.

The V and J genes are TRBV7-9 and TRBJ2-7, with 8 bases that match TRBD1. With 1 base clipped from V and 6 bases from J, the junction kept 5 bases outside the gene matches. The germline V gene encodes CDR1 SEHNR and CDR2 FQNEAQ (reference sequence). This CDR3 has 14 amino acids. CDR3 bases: TGTGCCAGCAGCTTAGGAGGGACAGGTGGCGAGCAGTACTTC. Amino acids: CASSLGGTGGEQYF.

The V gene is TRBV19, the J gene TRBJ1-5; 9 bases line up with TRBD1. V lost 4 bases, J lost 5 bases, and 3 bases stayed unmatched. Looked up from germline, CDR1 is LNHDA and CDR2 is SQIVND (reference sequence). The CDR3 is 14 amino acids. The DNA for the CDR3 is TGTGCCAGTAGTAACGGACAGGGGTATCAGCCCCAGCATTTT. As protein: CASSNGQGYQPQHF.

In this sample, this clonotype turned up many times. This CDR3 is CSATDQFYGYTF. The CDR3 nucleotides read TGCAGTGCGACAGACCAATTCTATGGCTACACCTTC. The rearrangement links TRBV20-1 to TRBJ1-2; D perhaps matches TRBD1 (5 bases). The CDR3 consists of 12 residues. Trimming left V 6 bases short and J 4 bases short, with 12 bases between. Germline V gene sequence: CDR1 DFQATT, CDR2 SNEGSKA (reference sequence).

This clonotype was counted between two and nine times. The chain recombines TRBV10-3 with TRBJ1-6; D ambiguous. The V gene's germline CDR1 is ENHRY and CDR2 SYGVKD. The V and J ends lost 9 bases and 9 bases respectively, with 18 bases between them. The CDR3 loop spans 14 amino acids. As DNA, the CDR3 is TGTGCCATTGGGGAGGCCGGGGTAAGTTCACCCCTCCACTTT. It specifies CAIGEAGVSSPLHF.

CDR3: CSASRGTANYEQYF. For the CDR3, the DNA is TGCAGTGCTAGTCGCGGGACTGCGAATTACGAGCAGTACTTC. The chain joins TRBV20-1 to TRBJ2-7, with a weak D call TRBD2 (6 bases). There are 14 residues in the CDR3. Germline V gene lookup returns CDR1 DFQATT and CDR2 SNEGSKA (reference sequence). V was cut by 3 bases and J by 4 bases, with 16 bases left in between.

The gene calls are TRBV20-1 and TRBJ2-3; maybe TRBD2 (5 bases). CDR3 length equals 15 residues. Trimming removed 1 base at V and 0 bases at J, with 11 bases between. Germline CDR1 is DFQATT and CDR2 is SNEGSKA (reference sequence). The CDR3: CSARGPGVSTDTQYF. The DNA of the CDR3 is TGCAGTGCTAGAGGCCCCGGGGTTAGCACAGATACGCAGTATTTT.

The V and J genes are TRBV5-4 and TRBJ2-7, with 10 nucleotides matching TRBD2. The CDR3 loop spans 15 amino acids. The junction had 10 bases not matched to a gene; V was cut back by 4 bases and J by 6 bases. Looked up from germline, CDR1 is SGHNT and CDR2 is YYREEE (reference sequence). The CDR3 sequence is CASSPGAGGPSEQYF. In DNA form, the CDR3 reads TGTGCCAGCAGCCCGGGAGCGGGGGGGCCCAGCGAGCAGTACTTC.

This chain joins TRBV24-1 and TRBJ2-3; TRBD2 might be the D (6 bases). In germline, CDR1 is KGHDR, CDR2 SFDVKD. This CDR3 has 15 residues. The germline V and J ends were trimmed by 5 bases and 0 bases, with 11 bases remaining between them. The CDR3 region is CATSVHGTSTDTQYF. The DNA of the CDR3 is TGTGCCACCAGTGTGCACGGGACTAGCACAGATACGCAGTATTTT.

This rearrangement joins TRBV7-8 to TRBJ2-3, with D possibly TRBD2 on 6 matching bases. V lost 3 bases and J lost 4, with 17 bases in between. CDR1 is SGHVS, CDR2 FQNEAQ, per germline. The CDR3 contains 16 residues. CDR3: CASSLGGGPGADTQYF. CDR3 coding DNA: TGTGCCAGCAGCTTGGGTGGTGGGCCGGGGGCAGATACGCAGTATTTT.

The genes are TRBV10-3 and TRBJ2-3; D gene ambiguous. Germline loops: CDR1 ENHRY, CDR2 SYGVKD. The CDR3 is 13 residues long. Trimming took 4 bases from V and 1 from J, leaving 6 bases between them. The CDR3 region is CAISGAGTDTQYF. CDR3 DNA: TGTGCCATCAGTGGGGCCGGCACAGATACGCAGTATTTT.

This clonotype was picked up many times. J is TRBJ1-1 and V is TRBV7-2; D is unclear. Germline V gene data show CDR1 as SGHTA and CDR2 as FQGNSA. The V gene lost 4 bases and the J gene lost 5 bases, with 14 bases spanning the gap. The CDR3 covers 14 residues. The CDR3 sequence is CASSSGLPGTEAFF. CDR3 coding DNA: TGTGCCAGCAGCTCCGGACTACCCGGGACTGAAGCTTTCTTT.

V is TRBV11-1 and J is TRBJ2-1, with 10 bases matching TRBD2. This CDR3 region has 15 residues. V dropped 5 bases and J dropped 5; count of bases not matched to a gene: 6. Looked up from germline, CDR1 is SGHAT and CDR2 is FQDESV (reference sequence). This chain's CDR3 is CASSPIAGGNNEQFF. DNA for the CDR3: TGTGCCAGCAGCCCGATAGCGGGGGGCAACAATGAGCAGTTCTTC.

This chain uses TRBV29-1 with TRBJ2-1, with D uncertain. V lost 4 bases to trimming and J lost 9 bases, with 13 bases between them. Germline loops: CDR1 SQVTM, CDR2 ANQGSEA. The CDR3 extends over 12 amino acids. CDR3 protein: CSVVGVASEQFF. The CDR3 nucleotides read TGCAGCGTTGTGGGCGTTGCGAGTGAGCAGTTCTTC.

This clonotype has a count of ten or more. The CDR3 sequence: CASSNPSGTSSSGNTIYF. For the CDR3, the DNA is TGCGCCAGCAGCAACCCTTCCGGGACATCAAGCTCTGGAAACACCATATATTTT. The chain has TRBV5-1 and TRBJ1-3, with a possible D match to TRBD1 (6 bases). The CDR3 has 18 amino acids. Per germline, CDR1 SGHRS and CDR2 YFSETQ. Trimming stripped 4 bases from V and 0 bases from J, with 20 bases between.

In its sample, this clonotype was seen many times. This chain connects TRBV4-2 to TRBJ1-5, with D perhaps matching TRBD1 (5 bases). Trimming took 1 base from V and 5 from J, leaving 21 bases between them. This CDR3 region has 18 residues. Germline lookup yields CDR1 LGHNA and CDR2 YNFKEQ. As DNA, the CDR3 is TGTGCCAGCAGCCAAGCCCCTTCCGGGACCGTCCTAGATCAGCCCCAGCATTTT. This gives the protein CASSQAPSGTVLDQPQHF.

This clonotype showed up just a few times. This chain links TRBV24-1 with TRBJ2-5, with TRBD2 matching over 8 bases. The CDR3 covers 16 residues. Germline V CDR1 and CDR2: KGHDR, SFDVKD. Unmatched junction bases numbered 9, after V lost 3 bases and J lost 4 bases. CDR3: CATSDPLADGGETQYF. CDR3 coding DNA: TGTGCCACCAGTGATCCACTAGCGGACGGGGGAGAGACCCAGTACTTC.

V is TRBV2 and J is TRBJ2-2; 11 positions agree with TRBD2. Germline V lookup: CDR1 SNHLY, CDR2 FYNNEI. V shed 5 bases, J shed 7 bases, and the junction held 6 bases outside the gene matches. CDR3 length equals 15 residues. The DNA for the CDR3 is TGTGCCAGCAGTCTTAGCGGGGGGGCCGTCGGGGAGCTGTTTTTT. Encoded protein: CASSLSGGAVGELFF.

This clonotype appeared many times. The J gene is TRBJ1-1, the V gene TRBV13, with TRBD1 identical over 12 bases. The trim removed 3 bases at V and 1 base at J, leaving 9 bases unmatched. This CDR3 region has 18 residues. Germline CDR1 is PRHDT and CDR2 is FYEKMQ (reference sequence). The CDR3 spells CASSFVWDRGLKNTEAFF. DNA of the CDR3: TGTGCCAGCAGCTTTGTGTGGGACAGGGGGCTAAAGAACACTGAAGCTTTCTTT. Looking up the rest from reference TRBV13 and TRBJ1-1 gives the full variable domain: AAGVIQSPRHLIKEKRETATLKCYPIPRHDTVYWYQQGPGQDPQFLISFYEKMQSDKGSIPDRFSAQQFSDYHSELNMSSLELGDSALYFCASSFVWDRGLKNTEAFFGQGTRLTVV.

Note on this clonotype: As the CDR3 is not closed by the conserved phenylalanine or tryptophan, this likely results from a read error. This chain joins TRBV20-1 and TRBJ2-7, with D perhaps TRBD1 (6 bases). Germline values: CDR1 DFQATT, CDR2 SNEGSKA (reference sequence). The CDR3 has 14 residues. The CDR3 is CSARDTGNIYGQYS. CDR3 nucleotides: TGCAGTGCCAGGGATACAGGGAACATCTACGGGCAGTACTCC.

The CDR3 is CASSGVEGAVYEQYF. Here the CDR3 DNA reads TGTGCCAGCAGTGGGGTGGAGGGGGCGGTCTACGAGCAGTACTTC. This chain connects TRBV2 to TRBJ2-7; D is perhaps TRBD1 (7 bases). V was shortened by 4 bases and J by 3 bases, with 16 bases between the two germline ends. This CDR3 contains 15 residues. Germline V gene data show CDR1 as SNHLY and CDR2 as FYNNEI.